Listed here are 11 T cell receptor beta chains from one sample, sequenced in a study of blood T cell repertoires in COVID-19. Sequencing used immunoSEQ multiplex PCR; TCRdb keeps in-frame clones, though not all of them. Of some 250,000 clones listed, roughly 76% were seen once; the top ten hold 6% to 8%. The specimen sequenced was peripheral blood. The source of these receptors is an elderly woman with COVID-19, enrolled during active disease.

The CDR3: CASSLSTASTDTQYF. The DNA of the CDR3 is TGTGCCAGCAGCTTATCGACAGCTAGCACAGATACGCAGTATTTT. The chain joins TRBV7-9 to TRBJ2-3, with D perhaps TRBD1 (5 bases). The germline V and J ends were trimmed by 2 bases and 0 bases, with 9 bases remaining between them. CDR1 is SEHNR, CDR2 FQNEAQ, per germline (reference sequence). This CDR3 spans 15 amino acids.

This clone showed up just once. The rearrangement uses TRBV27 and TRBJ2-7, with unresolved D. This CDR3 spans 15 amino acids. The germline V gene has CDR1 MNHEY and CDR2 SMNVEV (reference sequence). Trimming stripped 0 bases from V and 3 bases from J, with 12 bases between. The CDR3 sequence is CASSLSTARSYEQYF. CDR3 bases: TGTGCCAGCAGTTTATCCACTGCTCGTAGCTACGAGCAGTACTTC.

V usage is TRBV6-5 and J usage is TRBJ1-4; possible D gene TRBD1, 5 bases. Germline CDR1 is MNHEY and CDR2 is SVGAGI. The ends were cut back, 8 bases at V and 3 bases at J, with 10 bases in the middle. The CDR3 is 13 residues long. The CDR3 here is CASAQGSNEKLFF. The CDR3 region has the DNA TGTGCCAGCGCCCAGGGATCTAATGAAAAACTGTTTTTT.

J is TRBJ2-4 and V is TRBV15; 10 bases match TRBD1. Germline CDR1 LNHNV, CDR2 YYDKDF (reference sequence). The CDR3 length is 17 residues. V lost 3 bases to trimming and J lost 2 bases; unmatched junction nucleotides: 7. The CDR3 here is CATSRGTGEGPKNIQYF. The CDR3 coding sequence is TGTGCCACCAGCAGGGGGACAGGGGAGGGACCCAAAAACATTCAGTACTTC.

The chain uses TRBV7-9 and TRBJ1-2, with D perhaps matching TRBD1 (6 bases). The CDR3 consists of 14 residues. CDR1 and CDR2 (germline): SEHNR, FQNEAQ (reference sequence). Trimming cost V 1 base and J 4 bases, with 10 bases left between them. CDR3 in amino acids: CASSLGGGGYGYTF. The CDR3 region has the DNA TGTGCCAGCAGCTTAGGAGGGGGTGGCTATGGCTACACCTTC.

The genes are TRBV5-4 and TRBJ2-5, with a tentative D call TRBD2 (5 bases). V dropped 4 bases and J dropped 0 bases, with 13 bases sitting between them. CDR1 SGHNT and CDR2 YYREEE come from the germline V gene (reference sequence). The CDR3 runs 15 residues. The CDR3 is CASSRLAQHQETQYF. CDR3 nucleotide sequence: TGTGCCAGCAGCCGCCTAGCTCAACACCAAGAGACCCAGTACTTC.

The chain uses TRBV10-3 and TRBJ1-5, with 7 bases matching TRBD1. The J segment lost 2 bases and the V segment lost 4 bases, leaving 5 bases of the junction unmatched. In germline, CDR1 is ENHRY, CDR2 SYGVKD. This CDR3 has 15 amino acids. CDR3 sequence: CAISAGTAGNQPQHF. DNA of the CDR3: TGTGCCATCAGTGCCGGGACAGCGGGCAATCAGCCCCAGCATTTT.

The chain carries TRBV7-2 and TRBJ1-2; 7 positions match TRBD1. With V trimmed by 6 bases and J by 4 bases, 5 bases remained unmatched. The CDR3 extends over 13 amino acids. Germline CDR1 and CDR2: SGHTA and FQGNSA. CDR3 nucleotides: TGTGCCAGCAGAAGGACAGGAGTCTATGGCTACACCTTC. Translation gives CASRRTGVYGYTF.

J is TRBJ2-5 and V is TRBV5-4; the match to TRBD2 covers 12 bases. The V and J ends lost 3 bases and 7 bases, in that order; junction bases with no gene match: 7. The CDR3 runs to 15 residues. Germline CDR1 is SGHNT and CDR2 is YYREEE (reference sequence). The CDR3 protein is CASSSRLAGVGTQYF. CDR3 nucleotides: TGTGCCAGCAGCTCTCGACTAGCGGGAGTCGGGACCCAGTACTTC.

The chain uses TRBV27 and TRBJ1-6; D possibly corresponds to TRBD1 (5 bases). The CDR3 is made up of 15 amino acids. Germline CDR1 and CDR2: MNHEY and SMNVEV (reference sequence). The ends were cut back, 2 bases at V and 7 bases at J, with 12 bases in the middle. This chain's CDR3 is CASSLGGRRNSPLHF. The CDR3 DNA is TGTGCCAGCAGTTTAGGGGGGAGGAGGAATTCACCCCTCCACTTT.

This clone was counted many times. The chain employs TRBV30 and TRBJ1-6; 8 bases are a match to TRBD1. The length of the CDR3 is 13 residues. With 4 bases clipped from V and 10 bases from J, the junction kept 6 bases outside the gene matches. Germline V gene sequence: CDR1 GTSNPN, CDR2 SVGIG (reference sequence). The DNA for the CDR3 is TGTGCCTGGAATGACAGGGGAACCTCACCCCTCCACTTT. This encodes CAWNDRGTSPLHF. The full variable domain, with the rest looked up from reference TRBV30 and TRBJ1-6, is SQTIHQWPATLVQPVGSPLSLECTVEGTSNPNLYWYRQAAGRGLQLLFYSVGIGQISSEVPQNLSASRPQDRQFILSSKKLLLSDSGFYLCAWNDRGTSPLHFGNGTRLTVT.